The present T cell receptor beta chain was sequenced within a study of blood T cell repertoires in COVID-19. Study-level information: The samples span acute and convalescent COVID-19 from the United States, Italy and Spain. T cells, B-cell-depleted T cells, or PBMCs supplied cDNA or gDNA.

As processed by the authors: Estimated nucleated cell counts came from reference gene primer amplification. Data came from immunoSEQ multiplex PCR; TCRdb stores just in-frame clones and leaves some out. The V and J calls and clone size come from that table; D and trimming were worked out from the DNA. The table lists fewer than 250,000 clones, roughly 80% of them singletons. The CDR3 length is 17 residues. With V trimmed by 0 bases and J by 7 bases, 7 bases remained unmatched. The germline V gene has CDR1 MNHEY and CDR2 SVGEGT. Input material: peripheral blood. The chain uses TRBV6-2 or TRBV6-3 and TRBJ2-1; TRBD1 matches at 12 bases. The clonotype was recovered from a woman in her thirties or forties with active or convalescent COVID-19. The CDR3 loop is CASSYSGRGQGANEQFF. The DNA for the CDR3 is TGTGCCAGCAGTTACTCGGGTCGGGGACAGGGGGCAAATGAGCAGTTCTTC.